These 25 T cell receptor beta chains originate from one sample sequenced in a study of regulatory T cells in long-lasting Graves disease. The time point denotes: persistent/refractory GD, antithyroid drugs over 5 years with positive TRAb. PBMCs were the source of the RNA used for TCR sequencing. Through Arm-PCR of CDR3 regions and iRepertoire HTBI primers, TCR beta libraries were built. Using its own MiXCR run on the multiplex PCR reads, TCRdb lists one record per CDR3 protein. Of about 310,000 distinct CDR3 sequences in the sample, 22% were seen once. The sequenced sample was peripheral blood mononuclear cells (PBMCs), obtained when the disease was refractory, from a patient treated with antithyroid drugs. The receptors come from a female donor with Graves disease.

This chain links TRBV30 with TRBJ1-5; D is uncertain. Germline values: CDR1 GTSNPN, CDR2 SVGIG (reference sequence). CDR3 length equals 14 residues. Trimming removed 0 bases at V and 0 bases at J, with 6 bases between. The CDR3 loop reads CAWSVLDSNQPQHF. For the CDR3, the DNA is TGTGCCTGGAGTGTATTGGATAGCAATCAGCCCCAGCATTTT.

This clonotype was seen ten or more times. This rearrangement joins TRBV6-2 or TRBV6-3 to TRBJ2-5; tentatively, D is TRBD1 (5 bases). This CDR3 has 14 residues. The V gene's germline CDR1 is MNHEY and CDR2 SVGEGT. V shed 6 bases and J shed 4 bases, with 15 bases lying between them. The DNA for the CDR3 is TGTGCCAGCAGATTACACGTGGGGCGAGAGACCCAGTACTTC. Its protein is CASRLHVGRETQYF.

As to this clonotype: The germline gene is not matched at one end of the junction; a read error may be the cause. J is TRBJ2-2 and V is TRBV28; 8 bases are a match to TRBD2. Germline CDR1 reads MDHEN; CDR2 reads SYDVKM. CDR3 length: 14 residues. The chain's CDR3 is CAGSITGGGGELFF. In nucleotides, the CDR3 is TGTGCCGGCAGTATTACGGGAGGGGGCGGGGAGCTGTTTTTT.

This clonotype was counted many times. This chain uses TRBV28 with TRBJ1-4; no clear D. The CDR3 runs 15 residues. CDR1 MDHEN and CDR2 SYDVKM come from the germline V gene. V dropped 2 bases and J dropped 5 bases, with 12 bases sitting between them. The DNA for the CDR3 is TGTGCCAGCAGTTTAATGGACCGCTGGAATGAAAAACTGTTTTTT. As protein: CASSLMDRWNEKLFF.

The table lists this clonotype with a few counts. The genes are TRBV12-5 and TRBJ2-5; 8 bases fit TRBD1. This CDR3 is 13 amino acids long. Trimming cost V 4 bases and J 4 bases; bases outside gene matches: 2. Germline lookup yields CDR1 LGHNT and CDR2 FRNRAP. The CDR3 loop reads CASGSGQGETQYF. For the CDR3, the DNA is TGTGCTAGTGGTTCAGGACAGGGAGAGACCCAGTACTTC.

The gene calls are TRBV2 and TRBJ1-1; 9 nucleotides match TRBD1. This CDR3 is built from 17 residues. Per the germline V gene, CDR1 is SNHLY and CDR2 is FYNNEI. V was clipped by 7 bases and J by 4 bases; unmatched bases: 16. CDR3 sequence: CASNGSPGTGSGTEAFF. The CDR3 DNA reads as TGTGCCAGCAACGGAAGTCCCGGGACAGGGTCGGGCACTGAAGCTTTCTTT. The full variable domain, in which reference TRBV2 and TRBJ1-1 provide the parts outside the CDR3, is EPEVTQTPSHQVTQMGQEVILRCVPISNHLYFYWYRQILGQKVEFLVSFYNNEISEKSEIFDDQFSVERPDGSNFTLKIRSTKLEDSAMYFCASNGSPGTGSGTEAFFGQGTRLTVV.

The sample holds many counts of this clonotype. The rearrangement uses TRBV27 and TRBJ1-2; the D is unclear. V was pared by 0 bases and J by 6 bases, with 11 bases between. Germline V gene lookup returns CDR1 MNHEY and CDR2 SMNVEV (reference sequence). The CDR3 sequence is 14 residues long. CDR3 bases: TGTGCCAGCAGTTTATCCCCGAGGAACCATGGCTACACCTTC. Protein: CASSLSPRNHGYTF.

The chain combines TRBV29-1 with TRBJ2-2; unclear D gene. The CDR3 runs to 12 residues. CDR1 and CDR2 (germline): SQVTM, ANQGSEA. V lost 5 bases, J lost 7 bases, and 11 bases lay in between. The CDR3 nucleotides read TGCAGCGTTCACCTGGGTCACGGGGAGCTGTTTTTT. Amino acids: CSVHLGHGELFF.

The CDR3 DNA reads TGTGCCAGTAGTATGACAGTTTATAGCAATCAGCCCCAGCATTTT. Translated: CASSMTVYSNQPQHF. This rearrangement joins TRBV19 to TRBJ1-5; tentatively, D is TRBD1 (5 bases). CDR1 and CDR2 from the germline V gene are LNHDA and SQIVND (reference sequence). The CDR3 is 15 amino acids. The V end lost 3 bases, the J end lost 0 bases, and 9 bases lay between the germline ends. Based on the CDR3 plus reference TRBV19 and TRBJ1-5, the full variable domain is DGGITQSPKYLFRKEGQNVTLSCEQNLNHDAMYWYRQDPGQGLRLIYYSQIVNDFQKGDIAEGYSVSREKKESFPLTVTSAQKNPTAFYLCASSMTVYSNQPQHFGDGTRLSIL.

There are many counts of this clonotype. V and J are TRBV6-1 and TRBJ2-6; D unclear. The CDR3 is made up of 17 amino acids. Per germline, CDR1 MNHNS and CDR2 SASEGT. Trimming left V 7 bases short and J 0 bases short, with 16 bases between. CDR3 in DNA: TGTGCCAGCAACCACCCGAGACTGCACTCTGGGGCCAACGTCCTGACTTTC. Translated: CASNHPRLHSGANVLTF.

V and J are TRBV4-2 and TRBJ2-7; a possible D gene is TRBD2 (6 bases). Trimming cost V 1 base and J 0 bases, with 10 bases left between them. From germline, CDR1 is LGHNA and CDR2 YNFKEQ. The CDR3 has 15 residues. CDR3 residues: CASSQVAGFSYEQYF. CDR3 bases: TGTGCCAGCAGCCAAGTCGCGGGATTCTCCTACGAGCAGTACTTC.

Here the CDR3 reads CASRGAGGPGVEQFF. The CDR3 DNA sequence: TGTGCCAGCAGGGGAGCGGGAGGGCCGGGGGTTGAGCAGTTCTTC. J is TRBJ2-1 and V is TRBV11-2, with 10 bases that match TRBD2. CDR3 length: 15 residues. V trimming: 6 bases; J trimming: 9 bases; junction bases outside the gene matches: 11. CDR1 is SGHAT and CDR2 is FQNNGV in the germline V gene.

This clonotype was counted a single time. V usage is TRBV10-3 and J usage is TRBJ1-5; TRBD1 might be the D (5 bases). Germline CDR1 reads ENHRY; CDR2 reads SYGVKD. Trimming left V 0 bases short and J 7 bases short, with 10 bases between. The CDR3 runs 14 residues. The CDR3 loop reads CAISESGGLQPQHF. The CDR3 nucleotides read TGTGCCATCAGTGAGTCGGGGGGTTTGCAGCCCCAGCATTTT.

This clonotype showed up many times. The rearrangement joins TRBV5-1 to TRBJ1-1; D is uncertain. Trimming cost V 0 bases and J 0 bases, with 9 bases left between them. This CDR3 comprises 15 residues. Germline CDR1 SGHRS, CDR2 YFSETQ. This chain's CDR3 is CASSLERSVNTEAFF. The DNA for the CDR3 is TGCGCCAGCAGCTTGGAAAGGTCGGTGAACACTGAAGCTTTCTTT.

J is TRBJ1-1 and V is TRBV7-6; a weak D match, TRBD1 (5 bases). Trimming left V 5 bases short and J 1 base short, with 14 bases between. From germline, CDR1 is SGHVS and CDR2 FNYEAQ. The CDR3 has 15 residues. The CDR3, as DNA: TGTGCCAGCAGCCCTCAGGGATCCCCGAACACTGAAGCTTTCTTT. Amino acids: CASSPQGSPNTEAFF.

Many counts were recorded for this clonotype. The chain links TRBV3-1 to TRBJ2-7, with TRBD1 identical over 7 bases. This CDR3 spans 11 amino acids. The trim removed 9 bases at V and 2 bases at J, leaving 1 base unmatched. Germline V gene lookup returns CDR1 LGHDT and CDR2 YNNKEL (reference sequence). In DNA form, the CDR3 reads TGTGCCAGTGGGACAGCCTACGAGCAGTACTTC. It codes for CASGTAYEQYF.

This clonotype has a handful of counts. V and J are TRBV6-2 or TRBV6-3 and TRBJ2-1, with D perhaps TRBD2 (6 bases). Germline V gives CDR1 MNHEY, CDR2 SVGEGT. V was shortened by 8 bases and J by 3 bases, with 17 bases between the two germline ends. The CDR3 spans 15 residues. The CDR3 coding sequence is TGTGCCAGCCCCCCCCCGGCGGGAAGCTACAATGAGCAGTTCTTC. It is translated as CASPPPAGSYNEQFF.

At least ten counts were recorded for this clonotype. In DNA, the CDR3 is TGTGCCAGCAGCTTAGCCCAAACTGGAAACACCATATATTTT. This gives the protein CASSLAQTGNTIYF. V is TRBV7-2 and J is TRBJ1-3; D is unresolved. The germline gives CDR1 SGHTA, CDR2 FQGNSA. Trimming took 0 bases from V and 2 from J, leaving 5 bases between them. The CDR3 sequence is 14 residues long.

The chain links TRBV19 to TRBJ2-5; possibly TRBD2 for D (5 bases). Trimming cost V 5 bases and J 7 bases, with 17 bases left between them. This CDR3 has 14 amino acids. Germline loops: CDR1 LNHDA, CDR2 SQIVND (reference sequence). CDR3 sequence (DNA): TGTGCCAGTAGTTCGACGACACGCGCGGGGACCCAGTACTTC. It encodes CASSSTTRAGTQYF. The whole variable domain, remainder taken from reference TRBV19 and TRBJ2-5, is DGGITQSPKYLFRKEGQNVTLSCEQNLNHDAMYWYRQDPGQGLRLIYYSQIVNDFQKGDIAEGYSVSREKKESFPLTVTSAQKNPTAFYLCASSSTTRAGTQYFGPGTRLLVL.

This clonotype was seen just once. This CDR3 reads CASSPGRSLNEQFF. CDR3 sequence (DNA): TGTGCCAGCTCACCGGGCAGGTCCCTCAATGAGCAGTTCTTC. This chain connects TRBV18 to TRBJ2-1, with D unresolved. CDR1 and CDR2 (germline): KGHSH, LQKENI. V gave up 3 bases and J gave up 6 bases, with 12 bases separating them. This CDR3 is 14 amino acids long.

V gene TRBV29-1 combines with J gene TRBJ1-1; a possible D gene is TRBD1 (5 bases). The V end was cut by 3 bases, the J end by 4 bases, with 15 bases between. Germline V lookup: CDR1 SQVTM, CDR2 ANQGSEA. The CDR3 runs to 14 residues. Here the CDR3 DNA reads TGCAGCGTTGACCGGCAGGGATTCGGCACTGAAGCTTTCTTT. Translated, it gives CSVDRQGFGTEAFF.

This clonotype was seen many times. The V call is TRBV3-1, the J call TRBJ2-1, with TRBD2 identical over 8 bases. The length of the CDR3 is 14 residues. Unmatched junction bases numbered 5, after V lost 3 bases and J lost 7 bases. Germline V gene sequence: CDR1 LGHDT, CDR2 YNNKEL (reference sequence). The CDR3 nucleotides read TGTGCCAGCAGCCACGGGACTAGTGGGAATGAGCAGTTCTTC. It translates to CASSHGTSGNEQFF.

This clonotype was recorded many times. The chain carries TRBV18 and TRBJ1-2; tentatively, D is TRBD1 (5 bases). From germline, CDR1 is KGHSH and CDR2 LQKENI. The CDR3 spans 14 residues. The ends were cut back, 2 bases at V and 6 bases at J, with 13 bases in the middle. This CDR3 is CASSPVDSLDGYTF. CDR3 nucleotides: TGTGCCAGCTCACCAGTCGACAGTCTCGATGGCTACACCTTC.

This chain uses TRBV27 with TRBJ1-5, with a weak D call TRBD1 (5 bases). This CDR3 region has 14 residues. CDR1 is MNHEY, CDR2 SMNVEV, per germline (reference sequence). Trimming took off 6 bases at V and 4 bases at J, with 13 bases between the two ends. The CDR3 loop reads CASSDGTENQPQHF. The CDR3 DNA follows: TGTGCCAGCAGCGACGGGACGGAAAATCAGCCCCAGCATTTT.

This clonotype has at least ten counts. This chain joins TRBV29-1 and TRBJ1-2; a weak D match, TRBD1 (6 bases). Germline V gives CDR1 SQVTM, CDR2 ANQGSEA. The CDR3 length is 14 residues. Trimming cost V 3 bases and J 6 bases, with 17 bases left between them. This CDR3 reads CSVDGQKGVHGYTF. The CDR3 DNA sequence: TGCAGCGTTGACGGACAGAAGGGGGTTCATGGCTACACCTTC.